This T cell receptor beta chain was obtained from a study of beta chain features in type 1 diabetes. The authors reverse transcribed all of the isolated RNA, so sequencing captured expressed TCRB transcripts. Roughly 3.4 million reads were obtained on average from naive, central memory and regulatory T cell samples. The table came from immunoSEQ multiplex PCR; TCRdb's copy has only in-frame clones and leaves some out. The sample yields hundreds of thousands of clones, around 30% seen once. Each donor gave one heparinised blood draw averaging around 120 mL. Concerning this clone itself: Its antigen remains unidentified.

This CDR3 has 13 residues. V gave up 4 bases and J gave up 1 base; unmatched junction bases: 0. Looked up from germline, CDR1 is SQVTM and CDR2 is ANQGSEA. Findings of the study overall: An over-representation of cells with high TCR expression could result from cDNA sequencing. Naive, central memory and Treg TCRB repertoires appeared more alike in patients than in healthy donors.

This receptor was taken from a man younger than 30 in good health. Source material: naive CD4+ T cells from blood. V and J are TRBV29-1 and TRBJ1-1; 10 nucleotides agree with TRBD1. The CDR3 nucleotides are TGCAGCGTTGGGGACAGGGGGAACACTGAAGCTTTCTTT. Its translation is CSVGDRGNTEAFF. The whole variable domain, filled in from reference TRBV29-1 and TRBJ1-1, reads SAVISQKPSRDICQRGTSLTIQCQVDSQVTMMFWYRQQPGQSLTLIATANQGSEATYESGFVIDKFPISRPNLTFSTLTVSNMSPEDSSIYLCSVGDRGNTEAFFGQGTRLTVV.